Listed here are 12 T cell receptor beta chains from one sample, sequenced in a study of vaccination and CD4 T cells after COVID-19. As to treatment: approximately nine-day PBMC culture with coronavirus spike peptide pools or control peptides (ViraFEST assay). Their antigens are not known. CD4+ T cells that had been cultured provided DNA sequenced with the Oncomine TCR Beta short-read assay. TCRdb itself ran the PCR reads through MiXCR, one entry per CDR3 protein. The table has around 12,000 distinct CDR3 sequences, 56% seen once. The sequenced sample was CD4+ T cells from blood, cultured in vitro. The receptors shown here come from a human donor who had recovered from COVID-19.

The V call is TRBV27, the J call TRBJ1-5, with 7 bases matching TRBD1. The CDR3 extends over 17 amino acids. CDR1 and CDR2 (germline): MNHEY, SMNVEV (reference sequence). The J segment lost 3 bases and the V segment lost 5 bases, leaving 13 bases of the junction unmatched. The CDR3 nucleotides are TGTGCCAGCAGTCTACGCCCGCAGGGGGGGTTCAATCAGCCCCAGCATTTT. It yields the protein CASSLRPQGGFNQPQHF.

About this clonotype: One end of the junction is discordant with germline, which a read error may explain. The J gene is TRBJ1-6, the V gene TRBV6-5; D possibly corresponds to TRBD1 (6 bases). The CDR3 has 15 amino acids. Germline CDR1 is MNHEY and CDR2 is SVGAGI. In DNA, the CDR3 is TGTGCCAGCGGTTACGACAGGCGCTATAATTCACCCCTCCACTTT. Its protein product is CASGYDRRYNSPLHF.

The rearrangement links TRBV28 to TRBJ2-5; maybe TRBD2 (6 bases). V was cut by 5 bases and J by 4 bases, with 20 bases left in between. The CDR3 loop spans 16 amino acids. Germline V CDR1 and CDR2: MDHEN, SYDVKM. CDR3: CASSKELALLRETQYF. The CDR3 nucleotides are TGTGCCAGCAGTAAAGAACTAGCCCTTCTCCGAGAGACCCAGTACTTC. Full variable domain (missing parts from reference TRBV28 and TRBJ2-5): DVKVTQSSRYLVKRTGEKVFLECVQDMDHENMFWYRQDPGLGLRLIYFSYDVKMKEKGDIPEGYSVSREKKERFSLILESASTNQTSMYLCASSKELALLRETQYFGPGTRLLVL.

V gene TRBV27 combines with J gene TRBJ2-1, with 9 positions matching TRBD2. Unmatched junction bases numbered 8, after V lost 7 bases and J lost 4 bases. Germline CDR1 and CDR2: MNHEY and SMNVEV (reference sequence). The CDR3 sequence is 15 residues long. Here the CDR3 DNA reads TGTGCCAGCAAACCCTCGACTAGCGGTTACAATGAGCAGTTCTTC. Translation: CASKPSTSGYNEQFF.

The chain uses TRBV6-1 and TRBJ1-5, with a weak D call TRBD1 (6 bases). This CDR3 is built from 17 residues. Looked up from germline, CDR1 is MNHNS and CDR2 is SASEGT. Deletions cut 2 bases from V and 4 bases from J, with 18 bases between. The CDR3 sequence: CASSETYRVGFNQPQHF. CDR3 DNA sequence: TGTGCCAGCAGTGAAACTTACAGGGTCGGTTTTAATCAGCCCCAGCATTTT.

A few counts support this clonotype. The gene calls are TRBV2 and TRBJ2-5; 7 nucleotides align to TRBD2. V shed 9 bases, J shed 5 bases, and the junction held 18 bases outside the gene matches. Germline-derived CDR1 and CDR2 are SNHLY and FYNNEI. The CDR3 is 16 residues long. The DNA for the CDR3 is TGTGCCAGTAATTCAGAAGGCTTAGCGGGTTTTGAGACCCAGTACTTC. Amino acids: CASNSEGLAGFETQYF.

The J gene is TRBJ2-6, the V gene TRBV6-1; 9 nucleotides align to TRBD1. The CDR3 is made up of 18 amino acids. The germline V gene has CDR1 MNHNS and CDR2 SASEGT. The junction had 9 bases not matched to a gene; V was cut back by 6 bases and J by 0 bases. The CDR3 DNA reads TGTGCCAGCAGCGGTACCGGGACAGGGTACTCTGGGGCCAACGTCCTGACTTTC. Translated, it gives CASSGTGTGYSGANVLTF.

The chain carries TRBV12-3 or TRBV12-4 and TRBJ1-1; TRBD1 is a possible D gene (5 bases). The CDR3 contains 15 residues. With 2 bases removed from V and 6 bases from J, the gap between germline ends came to 16 bases. The CDR3: CASSLSGGGVAEAFF. CDR3 DNA: TGTGCCAGCAGTTTATCGGGCGGAGGGGTGGCTGAAGCTTTCTTT.

Within the sample, this clonotype is medium-sized (0.01 to 0.1%). The rearrangement links TRBV6-1 to TRBJ2-3; 8 positions agree with TRBD2. Germline V gene sequence: CDR1 MNHNS, CDR2 SASEGT. The CDR3 runs to 13 residues. Trimming removed 2 bases from V and 8 bases from J; junction bases left unmatched: 3. CDR3 amino acids: CASSESGGGTQYF. The CDR3 DNA sequence: TGTGCCAGCAGTGAATCCGGGGGGGGTACGCAGTATTTT.

The chain combines TRBV24-1 with TRBJ2-1, with D perhaps being TRBD1 or TRBD2 (5 bases each). V was pared by 4 bases and J by 10 bases, with 19 bases between. Germline CDR1 KGHDR, CDR2 SFDVKD. The CDR3 has 15 amino acids. Here the CDR3 reads CATSDAGTVLREQFF. The CDR3 DNA reads TGTGCCACCAGTGACGCCGGGACGGTCCTTCGAGAGCAGTTCTTC.

The rearrangement links TRBV5-8 to TRBJ1-1; possible D gene TRBD1, 6 bases. CDR1 is SGHTS, CDR2 YDEGEE, per germline. Trimming removed 0 bases from V and 0 bases from J, with 24 bases in between. This CDR3 contains 20 residues. CDR3 nucleotides: TGTGCCAGCAGCTTGGTACCTAGCGGGGCAGGGGAAGCAATGAACACTGAAGCTTTCTTT. This sequence encodes CASSLVPSGAGEAMNTEAFF.

The gene calls are TRBV7-2 and TRBJ1-2, with 10 bases that match TRBD1. The CDR3 length is 15 residues. Germline CDR1 and CDR2: SGHTA and FQGNSA. The J segment lost 5 bases and the V segment lost 6 bases, leaving 9 bases of the junction unmatched. CDR3 region: CASSLSGTGVYGYTF. In nucleotides, the CDR3 is TGTGCCAGCAGTCTGAGCGGGACAGGGGTGTATGGCTACACCTTC.